Sequencing of this T cell receptor (beta chain) was carried out in a study of T cells in women clearing cervical HPV infection. Background on the study: Controls gave blood once infection was undetectable; cases at lesion identification. Whole-study results and caveats: Controls had more TRBV6-7 (about 0.15%) than cases (around 0.11%).

This CDR3 has 14 residues. From germline, CDR1 is SGHDT and CDR2 YYEEEE. V was clipped by 0 bases and J by 10 bases, with 11 bases between them. Generated by immunoSEQ multiplex PCR, the TCRdb table keeps only in-frame clones and is missing some. Across some 40,000 clones, the top ten clones capture 6.4% of the sample. With respect to this clone: Its antigen is currently unknown. The read is 3 residues too short to cover the CDR3 end, so that end is filled in from the germline J gene.

Material: blood buffy coat. The clonotype originates from a woman aged 18 to 75 with a cervical HPV16 infection that either progressed to CIN3+ or cleared (not recorded which). V usage is TRBV5-6 and J usage is TRBJ1-6; the D gene is possibly TRBD1 (5 bases). CDR3 bases read: TGTGCCAGCAGCTTGGAACGGGCAGGGTCACCC. Residues: CASSLERAGSP. In full, the CDR3 is CASSLERAGSPLHF.